These 18 T cell receptor beta chains share one sample of origin, sequenced in a study of T-cell memory formation after mild COVID-19 (dated by TCRdb to the early 2020s). The protocol used for the library was 5' RACE. The sequencing machine was an Illumina NovaSeq 6000. Starting from the raw public reads, TCRdb applied fastp trimming at Q25, assembled clones with MiXCR and retained in-frame beta chains. Under each unique CDR3 protein, matching rows form one entry showing the most common genes and DNA. The sample yields a few hundred thousand distinct CDR3 sequences; 13% to 15% were counted once. The ten largest account for approximately 22% of the sample. Sample: PBMCs or a T cell subset sorted from them (not recorded which). Receptor source: a man aged 18 to 35 who had mild COVID-19 (a few samples of this study predate the infection). The sample titles of this study are shuffled in the database, so cell type and time point are left out; the donor was told from shared clones.

V usage is TRBV9 and J usage is TRBJ2-2, with 8 nucleotides matching TRBD1. Germline V CDR1 and CDR2: SGDLS, YYNGEE. The junction had 16 bases not matched to a gene; V was cut back by 3 bases and J by 0 bases. The CDR3 extends over 20 amino acids. The DNA for the CDR3 is TGTGCCAGCAGCGCTCGTCAGCAGGGGGCTTATACCGCGAACACCGGGGAGCTGTTTTTT. Translated: CASSARQQGAYTANTGELFF.

Only one count was recorded for this clonotype. This rearrangement joins TRBV2 to TRBJ1-1; TRBD1 agrees at 9 bases. This CDR3 has 14 amino acids. Trimming cost V 2 bases and J 6 bases; bases outside gene matches: 4. Germline loops: CDR1 SNHLY, CDR2 FYNNEI. This CDR3 reads CASSERRQGAEAFF. As DNA, the CDR3 is TGTGCCAGCAGTGAAAGGCGACAGGGGGCTGAAGCTTTCTTT.

The J gene is TRBJ2-1, the V gene TRBV5-6; maybe TRBD1 (5 bases). This CDR3 has 16 amino acids. Per germline, CDR1 SGHDT and CDR2 YYEEEE. With 4 bases removed from V and 0 bases from J, the gap between germline ends came to 14 bases. For the CDR3, the DNA is TGTGCCAGCAGCCGCCCCTGGGGCGGCTCCTACAATGAGCAGTTCTTC. As protein: CASSRPWGGSYNEQFF.

The chain uses TRBV27 and TRBJ2-5, with 10 bases identical to TRBD2. Germline V lookup: CDR1 MNHEY, CDR2 SMNVEV (reference sequence). V was pared by 1 base and J by 2 bases, with 4 bases of the junction left unmatched. This CDR3 region has 16 residues. As DNA, the CDR3 is TGTGCCAGCAGTTTATGGGCTAGCGGGGGTCAAGAGACCCAGTACTTC. It codes for CASSLWASGGQETQYF.

The chain combines TRBV6-2 or TRBV6-3 with TRBJ1-1; D possibly corresponds to TRBD1 (5 bases). The CDR3 has 12 residues. Germline V gene data show CDR1 as MNHEY and CDR2 as SVGEGT. The V end was cut by 8 bases, the J end by 1 base, with 8 bases between. DNA for the CDR3: TGTGCCAGCGGGACTTCGAACACTGAAGCTTTCTTT. Its translation: CASGTSNTEAFF.

This clonotype was counted at least ten times. The CDR3 loop is CASSPSPTVMNTEAFF. Here the CDR3 DNA reads TGCGCCAGCAGCCCATCCCCGACAGTAATGAACACTGAAGCTTTCTTT. V and J are TRBV5-1 and TRBJ1-1, with D tentatively TRBD1 (5 bases). The germline V and J ends were trimmed by 4 bases and 0 bases, with 16 bases remaining between them. Germline V gene sequence: CDR1 SGHRS, CDR2 YFSETQ. The CDR3 runs 16 residues.

The chain has TRBV6-5 and TRBJ1-6; D may be TRBD1 (6 bases). The CDR3 has 14 amino acids. V was clipped by 6 bases and J by 7 bases, with 13 bases between them. Germline CDR1 MNHEY, CDR2 SVGAGI. CDR3 sequence: CASRPTGTNSPLHF. The CDR3 DNA reads as TGTGCCAGCAGACCTACAGGGACGAATTCACCCCTCCACTTT.

The rearrangement joins TRBV11-1 to TRBJ2-7; maybe TRBD2 (6 bases). Germline V gene lookup returns CDR1 SGHAT and CDR2 FQDESV (reference sequence). The CDR3 extends over 16 amino acids. V was trimmed by 2 bases and J by 2 bases, leaving 16 bases between them. CDR3: CASSLYGVGLTYEQYV. CDR3 in DNA: TGTGCCAGCAGCTTATACGGTGTGGGACTTACCTACGAGCAGTACGTC.

J is TRBJ2-7 and V is TRBV11-2, with 7 bases lining up with TRBD2. CDR1 SGHAT and CDR2 FQNNGV come from the germline V gene. This CDR3 contains 15 residues. J was trimmed by 3 bases and V by 5 bases; bases with no gene match: 10. DNA of the CDR3: TGTGCCAGCAGCAGCAGCGGGGCGAAGAGCTACGAGCAGTACTTC. This translates into CASSSSGAKSYEQYF.

This clonotype occurred many times. One junction end does not reproduce the germline sequence, and a read error may be involved. This chain connects TRBV6-5 to TRBJ2-3, with D perhaps matching TRBD1 (6 bases). The CDR3 consists of 15 residues. Germline CDR1 reads MNHEY; CDR2 reads SVGAGI. The DNA of the CDR3 is TGTGCCAGCAGCTACTGGCAGGGGAGAGGGGATACGCAGTATTTT. The encoded protein is CASSYWQGRGDTQYF.

This clonotype was observed at least ten times. The chain has TRBV5-1 and TRBJ1-1, with TRBD1 matching 8 bases. CDR1 is SGHRS, CDR2 YFSETQ, per germline. The CDR3 is made up of 14 amino acids. Losses at the gene ends were 4 bases for V and 4 bases for J; bases not matched to a gene: 6. CDR3 in amino acids: CASSPGQGFTEAFF. The CDR3 nucleotides read TGCGCCAGCAGCCCCGGACAGGGCTTCACTGAAGCTTTCTTT. The complete variable domain, with remaining parts taken from reference TRBV5-1 and TRBJ1-1, reads KAGVTQTPRYLIKTRGQQVTLSCSPISGHRSVSWYQQTPGQGLQFLFEYFSETQRNKGNFPGRFSGRQFSNSRSEMNVSTLELGDSALYLCASSPGQGFTEAFFGQGTRLTVV.

The V call is TRBV28, the J call TRBJ1-5, with D tentatively TRBD1 (6 bases). V was shortened by 10 bases and J by 6 bases, with 19 bases between the two germline ends. Germline loops: CDR1 MDHEN, CDR2 SYDVKM. This CDR3 spans 14 amino acids. The CDR3 loop reads CATQGGGSPQPQHF. DNA of the CDR3: TGTGCCACCCAGGGAGGGGGGAGCCCTCAGCCCCAGCATTTT.

The sample holds many counts of this clonotype. The chain joins TRBV6-5 to TRBJ2-3; TRBD2 is a possible D gene (6 bases). The CDR3 is 18 residues long. Germline V gives CDR1 MNHEY, CDR2 SVGAGI. Trimming cost V 0 bases and J 8 bases, with 24 bases left between them. The CDR3 sequence: CASSYSIPGSPISGTQYF. In nucleotides, the CDR3 is TGTGCCAGCAGTTACTCGATCCCAGGATCCCCTATTAGCGGTACGCAGTATTTT.

This clonotype appeared many times. The V and J genes are TRBV4-3 and TRBJ1-2, with TRBD1 as a possible D gene (5 bases). Trimming took 4 bases from V and 5 from J, leaving 11 bases between them. This CDR3 is built from 13 residues. Germline V gene lookup returns CDR1 LGHNA and CDR2 YSLEER. This CDR3 reads CASSPGAGYGYTF. In DNA, the CDR3 is TGCGCCAGCAGCCCCGGGGCGGGTTATGGCTACACCTTC.

This clonotype was picked up a small number of times. This chain links TRBV20-1 with TRBJ1-1; D remains ambiguous. Trimming removed 2 bases at V and 6 bases at J, with 10 bases between. This CDR3 region has 12 residues. Germline loops: CDR1 DFQATT, CDR2 SNEGSKA (reference sequence). In nucleotides, the CDR3 is TGCAGTGCTAGATCGCTCGTCGCTGAAGCTTTCTTT. It specifies CSARSLVAEAFF.

This clonotype was detected many times. The chain links TRBV11-2 to TRBJ1-1; D ambiguous. Germline lookup yields CDR1 SGHAT and CDR2 FQNNGV. The CDR3 consists of 14 residues. V lost 3 bases, J lost 0 bases, and 8 bases lay in between. The CDR3: CASSFSSLNTEAFF. CDR3 DNA: TGTGCCAGCAGCTTTAGCAGCTTGAACACTGAAGCTTTCTTT. The complete variable domain, with remaining parts taken from reference TRBV11-2 and TRBJ1-1, reads EAGVAQSPRYKIIEKRQSVAFWCNPISGHATLYWYQQILGQGPKLLIQFQNNGVVDDSQLPKDRFSAERLKGVDSTLKIQPAKLEDSAVYLCASSFSSLNTEAFFGQGTRLTVV.

This chain uses TRBV12-3 or TRBV12-4 with TRBJ1-1, with D uncertain. V was shortened by 1 base and J by 3 bases, with 9 bases between the two germline ends. The CDR3 covers 14 residues. CDR3 DNA sequence: TGTGCCAGCAGTTTAGGAGGTTCCGACACTGAAGCTTTCTTT. Translating gives CASSLGGSDTEAFF.

CDR3 sequence reads: CSARDRRAGDYNEQFF. The DNA for the CDR3 is TGCAGTGCTAGAGATAGGCGAGCGGGGGACTACAATGAGCAGTTCTTC. The rearrangement links TRBV20-1 to TRBJ2-1, with 8 positions matching TRBD2. This CDR3 has 16 residues. Trimming removed 0 bases from V and 3 bases from J; junction bases left unmatched: 7. Per germline, CDR1 DFQATT and CDR2 SNEGSKA (reference sequence).